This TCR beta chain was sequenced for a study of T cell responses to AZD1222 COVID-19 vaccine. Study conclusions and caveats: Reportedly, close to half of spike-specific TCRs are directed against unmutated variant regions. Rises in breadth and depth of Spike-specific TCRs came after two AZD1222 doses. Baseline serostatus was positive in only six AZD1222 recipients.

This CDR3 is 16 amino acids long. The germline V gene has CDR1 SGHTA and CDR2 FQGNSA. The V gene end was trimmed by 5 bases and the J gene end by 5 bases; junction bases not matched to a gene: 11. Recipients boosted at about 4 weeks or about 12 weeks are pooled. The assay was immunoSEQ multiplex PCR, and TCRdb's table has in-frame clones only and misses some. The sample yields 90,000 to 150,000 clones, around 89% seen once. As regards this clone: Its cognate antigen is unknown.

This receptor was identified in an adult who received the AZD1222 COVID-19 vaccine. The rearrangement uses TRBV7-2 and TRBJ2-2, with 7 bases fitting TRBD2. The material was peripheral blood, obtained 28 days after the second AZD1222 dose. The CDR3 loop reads CASSPTGGRGTGELFF. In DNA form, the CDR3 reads TGTGCCAGCAGCCCTACGGGCGGGAGAGGGACCGGGGAGCTGTTTTTT. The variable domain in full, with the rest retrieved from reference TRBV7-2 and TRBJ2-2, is GAGVSQSPSNKVTEKGKDVELRCDPISGHTALYWYRQSLGQGLEFLIYFQGNSAPDKSGLPSDRFSAERTGGSVSTLTIQRTQQEDSAVYLCASSPTGGRGTGELFFGEGSRLTVL.